This is a list of T cell receptor beta chains from one sample in a study of cytomegalovirus exposure and HLA in healthy donors. Assay: immunoSEQ multiplex PCR; the TCRdb copy retains only in-frame clones and omits some. The sample lists 150,000 to 170,000 clones, approximately 80% occurring once. Source material: PBMCs. The receptors derive from a woman in her 40s in good health and CMV-seropositive. Both conserved end residues are part of each CDR3. D genes are given only for firm matches. Not all rows give a size; the values are once, few, many and, for expanded clones, a class.

V gene	J gene	D gene	clone size	CDR3 protein	CDR3 DNA
TRBV30	TRBJ2-5	TRBD2	NA	CAWSHIGASGRLKGETQYF	TGTGCCTGGAGTCATATCGGGGCTAGCGGGAGGCTAAAGGGAGAGACCCAGTACTTC
TRBV5-6	TRBJ1-1	TRBD1	NA	CASSFYNRGANTEAFF	TGTGCCAGCAGCTTCTATAACAGGGGAGCGAACACTGAAGCTTTCTTT
TRBV30	TRBJ2-3	TRBD2	NA	CAWSHGRLAGGWLRGTDTQYF	TGTGCCTGGAGTCACGGCCGGCTAGCGGGAGGGTGGCTGCGGGGCACAGATACGCAGTATTTT
TRBV30	TRBJ1-5	NA	NA	CAWGGGAYQPQHF	TGTGCCTGGGGGGGAGGGGCATATCAGCCCCAGCATTTT
TRBV7-9	TRBJ2-1	NA	NA	CSSTPWGDEQFF	TGTTCCAGCACCCCTTGGGGGGATGAGCAGTTCTTC
TRBV5-1	TRBJ1-1	TRBD1	NA	CASSSDRGMNTEAFF	TGCGCCAGCAGCTCCGACAGGGGAATGAACACTGAAGCTTTCTTT
TRBV5-6	TRBJ2-5	TRBD2	few	CASSPAGVTSGSGETQYF	TGTGCCAGCAGCCCGGCAGGAGTGACTAGCGGGAGTGGTGAGACCCAGTACTTC
TRBV6-5	TRBJ1-1	NA	few	CASSYGQNTEAFF	TGTGCCAGCAGTTACGGACAGAACACTGAAGCTTTCTTT
TRBV27	TRBJ2-1	TRBD1	NA	CASSLRQGAYNEQFF	TGTGCCAGCAGTTTACGACAGGGGGCCTACAATGAGCAGTTCTTC
TRBV7-9	TRBJ1-2	NA	once	CASSHQGPQGLPRDGYTF	TGTGCCAGCAGCCACCAAGGCCCCCAGGGACTTCCCAGGGATGGCTACACCTTC
TRBV6-6	TRBJ2-1	NA	NA	CASSSAPGVEQFF	TGTGCCAGCAGTTCTGCTCCGGGAGTTGAGCAGTTCTTC
TRBV7-9	TRBJ1-1	TRBD1	NA	CASSRGQGELAFF	TGTGCCAGCAGCCGCGGACAGGGGGAGTTAGCTTTCTTT
TRBV29-1	TRBJ2-7	NA	NA	CSVNRDGEQYF	TGCAGCGTCAACAGGGACGGCGAGCAGTACTTC
TRBV6-5	TRBJ1-1	NA	few	CASSLGRGTEAFF	TGTGCCAGCAGCCTCGGTAGGGGCACTGAAGCTTTCTTT
TRBV9	TRBJ1-4	TRBD1	NA	CASSVGRQGMNEKLFF	TGTGCCAGCAGCGTAGGGCGACAGGGGATGAATGAAAAACTGTTTTTT
TRBV6-1	TRBJ2-3	TRBD2	NA	CASSGSGRVTDTQYF	TGTGCCAGCAGTGGGAGCGGGAGGGTTACAGATACGCAGTATTTT
TRBV7-6	TRBJ2-7	NA	once	CASSLVSVGTTYEQYF	TGTGCCAGCAGCTTAGTGTCAGTCGGGACAACCTACGAGCAGTACTTC
TRBV28	TRBJ2-7	NA	NA	CASSRGLASQYF	TGTGCCAGCAGTCGGGGTCTGGCTTCTCAGTACTTC
TRBV6-5	TRBJ2-7	NA	few	CASSYSVGKTSYEQYF	TGTGCCAGCAGTTACTCGGTGGGCAAGACCTCCTACGAGCAGTACTTC
TRBV30	TRBJ1-4	NA	NA	CAWSVGSGTTNEKLFF	TGTGCCTGGAGTGTAGGGAGTGGGACAACTAATGAAAAACTGTTTTTT
TRBV7-2	TRBJ1-6	NA	NA	CASSLVIQGGNSPLHF	TGTGCCAGCAGCTTAGTGATACAGGGTGGTAATTCACCCCTCCACTTT
TRBV5-1	TRBJ1-2	NA	NA	CASSLDRVNYGYTF	TGCGCCAGCAGCTTGGACAGGGTTAACTATGGCTACACCTTC
TRBV19	TRBJ2-1	TRBD2	NA	CASSTRGAGGSYNEQFF	TGTGCCAGTAGTACCCGAGGAGCGGGAGGATCCTACAATGAGCAGTTCTTC
TRBV10-1	TRBJ2-1	TRBD2	NA	CASSDTGGPYNEQFF	TGCGCCAGCAGTGATACGGGAGGGCCCTACAATGAGCAGTTCTTC
TRBV19	TRBJ1-2	TRBD1	NA	CASSPWTGETNYGYTF	TGTGCCAGTAGTCCCTGGACAGGGGAAACTAACTATGGCTACACCTTC
TRBV10-3	TRBJ2-3	TRBD2	NA	CAIRGLAGGTTDTQYF	TGTGCCATCAGGGGACTAGCGGGAGGAACCACAGATACGCAGTATTTT
TRBV6-5	TRBJ1-1	NA	NA	CASKPNLGGGTEAFF	TGTGCCAGCAAACCGAACCTGGGGGGGGGCACTGAAGCTTTCTTT
TRBV10-3	TRBJ2-5	NA	NA	CAISEAPRTQYF	TGTGCCATCAGTGAAGCCCCCCGAACCCAGTACTTC
TRBV9	TRBJ1-2	TRBD1	NA	CASSAFPGQGSREVGYTF	TGTGCCAGCAGCGCCTTTCCGGGACAGGGTTCCCGTGAAGTTGGCTACACCTTC
TRBV2	TRBJ2-2	TRBD2	NA	CASSPTGLAGITGELFF	TGTGCCAGCAGCCCTACCGGACTAGCGGGAATCACCGGGGAGCTGTTTTTT
TRBV19	TRBJ1-1	TRBD1	NA	CASRTGATMNTEAFF	TGTGCCAGTAGGACAGGGGCGACTATGAACACTGAAGCTTTCTTT
TRBV11-2	TRBJ2-5	TRBD2	NA	CASSFGGETQYF	TGTGCCAGCAGCTTCGGGGGGGAGACCCAGTACTTC
TRBV27	TRBJ1-4	TRBD1	once	CASSKPTGTGVKLFF	TGTGCCAGCAGTAAACCGACAGGGACGGGTGTAAAACTGTTTTTT
TRBV18	TRBJ2-1	NA	NA	CASSPERAPPGNEQFF	TGTGCCAGCTCACCAGAGAGGGCGCCCCCGGGGAATGAGCAGTTCTTC
TRBV7-9	TRBJ2-3	TRBD2	NA	CASSPYPSGSFTDTQYF	TGTGCCAGCAGCCCTTACCCTAGCGGGAGTTTTACAGATACGCAGTATTTT
TRBV29-1	TRBJ2-1	TRBD2	once	CSILGTSGPYNEQFF	TGCAGCATACTCGGGACTAGCGGGCCCTACAATGAGCAGTTCTTC
TRBV15	TRBJ2-5	NA	NA	CATSRQNQETQYF	TGTGCCACCAGCAGACAGAACCAAGAGACCCAGTACTTC
TRBV7-9	TRBJ2-1	TRBD2	NA	CASTAYGKREGLNEQFF	TGTGCCAGCACCGCTTATGGGAAGCGGGAGGGCCTCAATGAGCAGTTCTTC
TRBV6-1	TRBJ2-1	NA	NA	CASSELQAGYNEQFF	TGTGCCAGCAGTGAACTCCAAGCGGGTTACAATGAGCAGTTCTTC
TRBV19	TRBJ2-3	TRBD1	NA	CATAGQVSTDTQYF	TGTGCCACCGCCGGACAGGTGAGCACAGATACGCAGTATTTT